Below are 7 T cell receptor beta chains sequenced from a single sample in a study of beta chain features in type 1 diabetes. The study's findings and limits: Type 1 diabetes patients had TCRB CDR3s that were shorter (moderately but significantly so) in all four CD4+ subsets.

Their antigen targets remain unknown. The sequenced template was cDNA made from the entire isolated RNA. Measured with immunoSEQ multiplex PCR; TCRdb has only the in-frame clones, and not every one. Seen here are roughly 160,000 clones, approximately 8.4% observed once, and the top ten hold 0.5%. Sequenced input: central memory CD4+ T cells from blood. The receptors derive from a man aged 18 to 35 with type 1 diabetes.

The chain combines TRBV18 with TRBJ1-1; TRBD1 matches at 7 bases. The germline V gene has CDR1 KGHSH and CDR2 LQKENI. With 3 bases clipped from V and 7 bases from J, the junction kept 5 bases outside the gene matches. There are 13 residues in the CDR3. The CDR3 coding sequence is TGTGCCAGCTCACCCGGGACAGAGATTGAAGCTTTCTTT. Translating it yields CASSPGTEIEAFF.

In DNA, the CDR3 is TGTGCCAGCAGTACCGGACAGGCATCCAACTATGGCTACACCTTC. Residues: CASSTGQASNYGYTF. The chain has TRBV28 and TRBJ1-2; 7 bases are shared with TRBD1. Germline CDR1 and CDR2: MDHEN and SYDVKM. Trimming took 5 bases from V and 2 from J; bases not matched to a gene: 8. The CDR3 spans 15 residues.

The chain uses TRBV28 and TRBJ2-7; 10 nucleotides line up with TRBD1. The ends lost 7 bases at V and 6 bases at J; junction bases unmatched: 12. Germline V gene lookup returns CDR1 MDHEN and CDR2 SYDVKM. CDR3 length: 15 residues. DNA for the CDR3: TGTGCCAGCATTCCAACCCGGGACAGGGGTGGCGAGCAGTACTTC. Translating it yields CASIPTRDRGGEQYF. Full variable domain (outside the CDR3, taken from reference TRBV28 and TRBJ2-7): DVKVTQSSRYLVKRTGEKVFLECVQDMDHENMFWYRQDPGLGLRLIYFSYDVKMKEKGDIPEGYSVSREKKERFSLILESASTNQTSMYLCASIPTRDRGGEQYFGPGTRLTVT.

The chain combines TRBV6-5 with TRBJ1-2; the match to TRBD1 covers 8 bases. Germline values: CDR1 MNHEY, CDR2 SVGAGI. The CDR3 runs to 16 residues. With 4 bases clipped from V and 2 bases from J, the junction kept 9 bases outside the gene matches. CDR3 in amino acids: CASSSIGQGGNYGYTF. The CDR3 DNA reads TGTGCCAGCAGTTCCATTGGACAGGGAGGGAACTATGGCTACACCTTC.

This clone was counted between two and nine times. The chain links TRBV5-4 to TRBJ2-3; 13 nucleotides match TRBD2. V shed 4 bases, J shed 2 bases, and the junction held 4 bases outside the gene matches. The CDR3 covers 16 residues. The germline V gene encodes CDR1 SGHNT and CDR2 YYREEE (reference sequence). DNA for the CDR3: TGTGCCAGCAGCGCGGGACTAGCGGGGATCACAGATACGCAGTATTTT. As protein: CASSAGLAGITDTQYF.

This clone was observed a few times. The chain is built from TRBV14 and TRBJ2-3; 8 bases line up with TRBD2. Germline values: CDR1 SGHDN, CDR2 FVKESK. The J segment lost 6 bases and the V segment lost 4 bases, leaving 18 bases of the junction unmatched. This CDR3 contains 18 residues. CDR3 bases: TGTGCCAGCAGCCCCGGACTAGCTGACGCCCGGATTCTGGATACGCAGTATTTT. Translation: CASSPGLADARILDTQYF.

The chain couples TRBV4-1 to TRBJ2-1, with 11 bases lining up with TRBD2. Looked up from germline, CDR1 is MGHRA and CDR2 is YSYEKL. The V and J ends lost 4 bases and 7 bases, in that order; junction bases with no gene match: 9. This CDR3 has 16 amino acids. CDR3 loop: CASSRDSGRATNEQFF. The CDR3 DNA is TGCGCCAGCAGCCGCGATAGCGGGAGGGCCACGAATGAGCAGTTCTTC.